The entry that follows covers one T cell receptor beta chain sequence. The data are from a study of regulatory T cells. With 4 bases removed from V and 3 bases from J, the gap between germline ends came to 13 bases. CDR1 SGHRS and CDR2 YFSETQ come from the germline V gene. This CDR3 has 14 amino acids. All CD3G-deficient patients showed autoimmunity, more severe in two. Amplification used 52 TRBV primers and 13 TRBJ primers. Profiling relied on immunoSEQ multiplex PCR, and the TCRdb table lists in-frame clones only, not all of them. This sample has roughly 10,000 clones, with under 90% found just once.

What was sequenced was CD8+ T cells sorted from blood. The chain has TRBV5-1 and TRBJ1-2; D is undetermined. This TCR derives from a person aged 18-35 years with CD3G deficiency. The chain's CDR3 is CASSPGESYYGYTF. CDR3 nucleotide sequence: TGCGCCAGCAGCCCCGGCGAGTCTTACTATGGCTACACCTTC. The complete variable domain, with remaining parts taken from reference TRBV5-1 and TRBJ1-2, reads KAGVTQTPRYLIKTRGQQVTLSCSPISGHRSVSWYQQTPGQGLQFLFEYFSETQRNKGNFPGRFSGRQFSNSRSEMNVSTLELGDSALYLCASSPGESYYGYTFGSGTRLTVV.